This T cell receptor beta chain was recovered during a study of metastatic and nonmetastatic thyroid tumors. Study details: Comparative analysis of repertoires was undertaken across blood and tumor or nodule tissue obtained from malignant and benign thyroid patients.

There were no patients who had received any treatment before thyroid surgery. This clone has at least ten counts. TCRdb called clones again from the PCR reads with MiXCR. This table holds under 75,000 clones, less than 20% found once. Sequencing was done on a sample of blood. The source is a female donor with papillary thyroid cancer or a benign thyroid nodule (not recorded which). Some clones in this sample may be carry-over from other donors' samples.

The CDR3 here is CASSVSGISRELFF. CDR3 bases: TGCGCCAGCAGTGTTAGCGGGATCTCAAGGGAGCTGTTTTTT. The V and J genes are TRBV5-1 and TRBJ2-2, with 8 positions matching TRBD2. The germline gives CDR1 SGHRS, CDR2 YFSETQ. The J segment lost 9 bases and the V segment lost 5 bases, leaving 9 bases of the junction unmatched. This CDR3 spans 14 amino acids.